This is a list of T cell receptor beta chains from one sample in a study of metastatic and nonmetastatic thyroid tumors. TCRdb used MiXCR to call clones anew from the PCR reads. The sample holds 60,000 or so clones; less than 5% are singletons and the top ten take under 25%. The source material was blood. The receptors stem from a female donor with papillary thyroid cancer or a benign thyroid nodule (not recorded which). Some clones in this sample may be carry-over from other donors' samples. CDR3s include the opening cysteine and the closing phenylalanine or tryptophan. Each record gives: CDR3 protein, CDR3 DNA, clone size, D gene, V gene, J gene. D genes are given only for firm matches. Clone size is stated in some rows and not others, as once, few, many or a class when expanded.

CDR3aa: CASVLGVNEQLF
CDR3nt: TGTGCTAGTGTCCTCGGAGTCAATGAGCAGTTATTC
abundance: .
d_gene: .
v_gene: TRBV12-5
j_gene: TRBJ2-1

CDR3aa: CATPEGVLAGGEQYF
CDR3nt: TGTGCCACCCCCGAAGGTGTACTAGCGGGAGGTGAGCAGTACTTC
abundance: few
d_gene: TRBD2
v_gene: TRBV6-2/TRBV6-3
j_gene: TRBJ2-7

CDR3aa: CASRKDRAGTSGRSGELFF
CDR3nt: TGCGCCAGCAGAAAGGACAGGGCTGGGACTAGCGGGAGGTCCGGGGAGCTGTTTTTT
abundance: many
d_gene: TRBD2
v_gene: TRBV5-1
j_gene: TRBJ2-2

CDR3aa: CASSEDRDTQYF
CDR3nt: TGCGCCAGCAGCGAGGACAGAGATACGCAGTATTTT
abundance: many
d_gene: .
v_gene: TRBV5-1
j_gene: TRBJ2-3

CDR3aa: CASGDSMSYVQYF
CDR3nt: TGTGCCTCCGGGGACAGCATGTCCTACGTGCAGTACTTC
abundance: .
d_gene: TRBD1
v_gene: TRBV15
j_gene: TRBJ2-7

CDR3aa: CSARDPGTGEAFF
CDR3nt: TGCAGTGCTAGAGATCCTGGGACTGGTGAAGCTTTCTTT
abundance: few
d_gene: .
v_gene: TRBV20-1
j_gene: TRBJ1-1

CDR3aa: CATRRRVGTANQPQHF
CDR3nt: TGTGCCACCCGTAGGCGGGTAGGGACCGCCAATCAGCCCCAGCATTTT
abundance: many
d_gene: .
v_gene: TRBV19
j_gene: TRBJ1-5

CDR3aa: CSARGQGNGYTF
CDR3nt: TGCAGTGCACGCGGACAGGGAAATGGCTACACCTTC
abundance: many
d_gene: TRBD1
v_gene: TRBV20-1
j_gene: TRBJ1-2

CDR3aa: CASSVTGGVTGELSF
CDR3nt: TGCGCCAGCAGCGTGACAGGGGGCGTCACCGGGGAGCTGTCTTTT
abundance: .
d_gene: TRBD1
v_gene: TRBV5-1
j_gene: TRBJ2-2

CDR3aa: CSASTSANSYEQYF
CDR3nt: TGCAGTGCGAGTACTAGCGCCAACTCCTACGAGCAGTACTTC
abundance: few
d_gene: TRBD2
v_gene: TRBV20-1
j_gene: TRBJ2-7

CDR3aa: CSARLASTGEQFF
CDR3nt: TGCAGTGCTAGATTAGCGAGCACCGGGGAGCAGTTTTTT
abundance: .
d_gene: .
v_gene: TRBV20-1
j_gene: TRBJ2-2

CDR3aa: CASRPTGFNQPQHF
CDR3nt: TGTGCCAGCAGGCCAACAGGGTTCAATCAGCCCCAGCATTTT
abundance: many
d_gene: .
v_gene: TRBV2
j_gene: TRBJ1-5

CDR3aa: CASSPIPGQGLGQPQHF
CDR3nt: TGCGCCAGCAGCCCAATACCTGGACAGGGGTTGGGTCAGCCCCAGCATTTT
abundance: many
d_gene: TRBD1
v_gene: TRBV4-1
j_gene: TRBJ1-5

CDR3aa: CASSSPTGVREETQYF
CDR3nt: TGTGCCAGCAGCTCGCCCACGGGAGTGCGTGAAGAGACCCAGTACTTC
abundance: few
d_gene: .
v_gene: TRBV5-4
j_gene: TRBJ2-5

CDR3aa: CAIRKTGSYEQYF
CDR3nt: TGTGCCATCAGAAAGACAGGGTCCTACGAGCAGTACTTC
abundance: many
d_gene: TRBD1
v_gene: TRBV10-3
j_gene: TRBJ2-7

CDR3aa: CASMSGLAGYQEQFF
CDR3nt: TGTGCCAGCATGTCCGGACTAGCGGGTTACCAGGAGCAGTTCTTC
abundance: .
d_gene: TRBD2
v_gene: TRBV12-3/TRBV12-4
j_gene: TRBJ2-1

CDR3aa: CASSSETGEQPQHF
CDR3nt: TGTGCCAGCAGTTCCGAAACAGGGGAACAGCCCCAGCATTTT
abundance: many
d_gene: TRBD1
v_gene: TRBV2
j_gene: TRBJ1-5

CDR3aa: CSISSANYGYTF
CDR3nt: TGCAGTATCAGTTCCGCAAACTATGGCTACACCTTC
abundance: .
d_gene: .
v_gene: TRBV20-1
j_gene: TRBJ1-2

CDR3aa: CASSFLRAYEQYF
CDR3nt: TGTGCCAGCAGTTTTTTGAGGGCCTACGAGCAGTACTTC
abundance: many
d_gene: .
v_gene: TRBV28
j_gene: TRBJ2-7

CDR3aa: CASSPTCPLVGLNTGELFF
CDR3nt: TGTGCCAGTAGTCCTACCTGCCCGCTGGTCGGCCTCAACACCGGGGAGCTGTTTTTT
abundance: few
d_gene: .
v_gene: TRBV19
j_gene: TRBJ2-2

CDR3aa: CGAQGGQGAAKNIQYF
CDR3nt: TGCGGTGCACAGGGGGGACAGGGGGCGGCCAAAAACATTCAGTACTTC
abundance: .
d_gene: TRBD1
v_gene: TRBV20-1
j_gene: TRBJ2-4

CDR3aa: CSASVRGTGANVLTF
CDR3nt: TGCAGTGCTAGTGTCAGGGGGACTGGGGCCAACGTCCTGACTTTC
abundance: many
d_gene: TRBD1
v_gene: TRBV20-1
j_gene: TRBJ2-6

CDR3aa: CASSLPPRRSNSPLHF
CDR3nt: TGTGCCAGCAGCCTCCCTCCCCGACGGTCAAATTCACCCCTCCACTTT
abundance: .
d_gene: .
v_gene: TRBV12-3/TRBV12-4
j_gene: TRBJ1-6

CDR3aa: CASNIKTGGASNEQFF
CDR3nt: TGTGCCAGCAACATAAAGACAGGGGGCGCCTCCAATGAGCAGTTCTTC
abundance: many
d_gene: TRBD1
v_gene: TRBV7-9
j_gene: TRBJ2-1

CDR3aa: CASSPSQANYGYTF
CDR3nt: TGTGCCAGCTCACCTTCACAGGCTAACTATGGCTACACCTTC
abundance: many
d_gene: .
v_gene: TRBV18
j_gene: TRBJ1-2

CDR3aa: CASSFPNRYNEQFF
CDR3nt: TGTGCCAGCAGCTTTCCGAACAGGTACAATGAGCAGTTCTTC
abundance: many
d_gene: .
v_gene: TRBV7-2
j_gene: TRBJ2-1

CDR3aa: CASSAEEFTGELFF
CDR3nt: TGTGCCAGCAGTGCCGAGGAGTTCACCGGGGAGCTGTTTTTT
abundance: many
d_gene: .
v_gene: TRBV2
j_gene: TRBJ2-2

CDR3aa: CASSLASRASYEQYF
CDR3nt: TGCGCCAGCAGCCTGGCCTCGCGGGCTTCCTACGAGCAGTACTTC
abundance: .
d_gene: .
v_gene: TRBV5-1
j_gene: TRBJ2-7

CDR3aa: CASSPRGWEQYF
CDR3nt: TGTGCCAGCAGCCCCCGGGGGTGGGAGCAGTACTTC
abundance: .
d_gene: .
v_gene: TRBV28
j_gene: TRBJ2-7

CDR3aa: CASSVDRSYEQYF
CDR3nt: TGTGCCAGCAGTGTAGACAGATCCTACGAGCAGTACTTC
abundance: many
d_gene: .
v_gene: TRBV2
j_gene: TRBJ2-7

CDR3aa: CASRRGTNRRFF
CDR3nt: TGTGCCAGCAGGCGGGGGACCAACAGGCGGTTCTTC
abundance: many
d_gene: TRBD2
v_gene: TRBV28
j_gene: TRBJ2-1

CDR3aa: CASSQEWGQTEAFF
CDR3nt: TGTGCCAGCAGCCAAGAGTGGGGGCAGACTGAAGCTTTCTTT
abundance: many
d_gene: .
v_gene: TRBV3-1
j_gene: TRBJ1-1

CDR3aa: CASSLDWDEGLSRPQHF
CDR3nt: TGTGCCAGCAGCTTAGATTGGGACGAGGGGCTCAGCCGGCCCCAGCATTTT
abundance: many
d_gene: .
v_gene: TRBV7-8
j_gene: TRBJ1-5

CDR3aa: CASSSLKQGRTEAFF
CDR3nt: TGTGCCAGCAGCTCCCTAAAACAGGGGCGGACTGAAGCTTTCTTT
abundance: few
d_gene: TRBD1
v_gene: TRBV11-1
j_gene: TRBJ1-1

CDR3aa: CAISESGHSPLHF
CDR3nt: TGTGCCATCAGTGAGTCGGGGCACTCACCCCTCCACTTT
abundance: many
d_gene: .
v_gene: TRBV10-3
j_gene: TRBJ1-6

CDR3aa: CASSYSRQRGSLYEQFF
CDR3nt: TGTGCCAGCAGTTACTCGCGTCAGCGCGGGAGTCTGTATGAGCAGTTCTTC
abundance: many
d_gene: TRBD2
v_gene: TRBV6-2/TRBV6-3
j_gene: TRBJ2-1

CDR3aa: CASSQGARLARYNEQFF
CDR3nt: TGTGCCAGCAGCCAAGGAGCTCGGCTAGCGCGATACAATGAGCAGTTCTTC
abundance: many
d_gene: .
v_gene: TRBV14
j_gene: TRBJ2-1

CDR3aa: CASSEGGHGAGNTIYF
CDR3nt: TGTGCCAGCAGTGAAGGTGGACACGGAGCGGGAAACACCATATATTTT
abundance: many
d_gene: .
v_gene: TRBV6-1
j_gene: TRBJ1-3

CDR3aa: CASSLSGGGNSPLHF
CDR3nt: TGTGCCAGCAGTTTATCAGGAGGGGGGAATTCACCCCTCCACTTT
abundance: many
d_gene: .
v_gene: TRBV27
j_gene: TRBJ1-6

CDR3aa: CASSYSRRVDYLVF
CDR3nt: TGTGCCAGCAGTTACTCGAGGAGAGTGGACTACCTAGTTTTC
abundance: .
d_gene: .
v_gene: TRBV6-2/TRBV6-3
j_gene: TRBJ2-7

CDR3aa: CASSGQSKHYYGYTF
CDR3nt: TGTGCCAGCAGCGGACAGTCCAAACACTACTATGGCTACACCTTC
abundance: many
d_gene: .
v_gene: TRBV7-2
j_gene: TRBJ1-2

CDR3aa: CSAKYRGFGELFF
CDR3nt: TGCAGTGCTAAGTACAGGGGGTTCGGGGAGCTGTTTTTT
abundance: few
d_gene: TRBD1
v_gene: TRBV20-1
j_gene: TRBJ2-2

CDR3aa: CASSLDRTDTQYF
CDR3nt: TGTGCCAGCAGCCTGGACAGGACAGATACGCAGTATTTT
abundance: few
d_gene: TRBD1
v_gene: TRBV11-2
j_gene: TRBJ2-3

CDR3aa: CASSLGRGRGAYF
CDR3nt: TGTGCCAGCAGTTTAGGCAGGGGTCGGGGAGCGTACTTC
abundance: few
d_gene: .
v_gene: TRBV28
j_gene: TRBJ2-4

CDR3aa: CASSVDKGNTEAFF
CDR3nt: TGTGCCAGCAGCGTAGATAAAGGTAATACTGAAGCTTTCTTT
abundance: many
d_gene: .
v_gene: TRBV9
j_gene: TRBJ1-1

CDR3aa: CASSPTTGTVHSRSYTF
CDR3nt: TGTGCCAGCAGCCCCACAACCGGGACAGTGCACAGCAGAAGCTACACCTTC
abundance: many
d_gene: TRBD1
v_gene: TRBV11-3
j_gene: TRBJ1-2

CDR3aa: CASTLGAFMDYGYTF
CDR3nt: TGTGCCAGTACCCTGGGGGCGTTTATGGACTATGGCTACACCTTC
abundance: many
d_gene: .
v_gene: TRBV19
j_gene: TRBJ1-2

CDR3aa: CASRGRISGNQPQHF
CDR3nt: TGTGCCAGCAGGGGACGTATTAGTGGCAATCAGCCCCAGCATTTT
abundance: many
d_gene: .
v_gene: TRBV28
j_gene: TRBJ1-5

CDR3aa: CASSQGGLSTDTQYF
CDR3nt: TGTGCCAGCAGCCAAGGGGGCCTTAGCACAGATACGCAGTATTTT
abundance: many
d_gene: .
v_gene: TRBV14
j_gene: TRBJ2-3

CDR3aa: CASSYGTGGGETQYF
CDR3nt: TGTGCCAGCAGCTATGGGACAGGGGGTGGAGAGACCCAGTACTTC
abundance: many
d_gene: TRBD1
v_gene: TRBV5-6
j_gene: TRBJ2-5

CDR3aa: CASSSDGTNNSPLHF
CDR3nt: TGTGCCAGCAGCTCCGACGGAACCAATAATTCACCCCTCCACTTT
abundance: many
d_gene: .
v_gene: TRBV11-2
j_gene: TRBJ1-6

CDR3aa: CASRAASTDTQYF
CDR3nt: TGTGCCAGCCGAGCGGCGAGCACAGATACGCAGTATTTT
abundance: many
d_gene: .
v_gene: TRBV19
j_gene: TRBJ2-3

CDR3aa: CASSLGDRIDEQYF
CDR3nt: TGTGCCAGCAGCTTAGGGGACAGGATCGACGAGCAGTACTTC
abundance: few
d_gene: TRBD1
v_gene: TRBV7-9
j_gene: TRBJ2-7

CDR3aa: CASSTVRGLNEKLFF
CDR3nt: TGTGCCAGCAGTACTGTCCGGGGACTTAATGAAAAACTGTTTTTT
abundance: many
d_gene: .
v_gene: TRBV5-8
j_gene: TRBJ1-4

CDR3aa: CAISEGSYDTGELFF
CDR3nt: TGTGCCATCAGTGAGGGGAGCTACGACACCGGGGAGCTGTTTTTT
abundance: many
d_gene: .
v_gene: TRBV10-3
j_gene: TRBJ2-2